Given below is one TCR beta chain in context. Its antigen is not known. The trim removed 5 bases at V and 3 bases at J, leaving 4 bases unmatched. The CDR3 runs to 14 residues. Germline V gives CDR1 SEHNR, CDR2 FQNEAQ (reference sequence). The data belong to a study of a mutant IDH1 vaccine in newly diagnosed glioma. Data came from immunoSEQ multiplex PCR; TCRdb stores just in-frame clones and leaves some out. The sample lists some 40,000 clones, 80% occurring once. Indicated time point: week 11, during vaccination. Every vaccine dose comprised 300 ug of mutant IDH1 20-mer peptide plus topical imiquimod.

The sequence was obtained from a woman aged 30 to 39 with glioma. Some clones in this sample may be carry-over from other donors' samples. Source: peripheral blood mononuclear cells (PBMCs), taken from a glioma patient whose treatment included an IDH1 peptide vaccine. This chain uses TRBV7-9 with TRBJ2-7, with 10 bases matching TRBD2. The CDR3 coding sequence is TGTGCCAGCAGCCACTCTAGCGGGAGCTACGAGCAGTACTTC. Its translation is CASSHSSGSYEQYF.